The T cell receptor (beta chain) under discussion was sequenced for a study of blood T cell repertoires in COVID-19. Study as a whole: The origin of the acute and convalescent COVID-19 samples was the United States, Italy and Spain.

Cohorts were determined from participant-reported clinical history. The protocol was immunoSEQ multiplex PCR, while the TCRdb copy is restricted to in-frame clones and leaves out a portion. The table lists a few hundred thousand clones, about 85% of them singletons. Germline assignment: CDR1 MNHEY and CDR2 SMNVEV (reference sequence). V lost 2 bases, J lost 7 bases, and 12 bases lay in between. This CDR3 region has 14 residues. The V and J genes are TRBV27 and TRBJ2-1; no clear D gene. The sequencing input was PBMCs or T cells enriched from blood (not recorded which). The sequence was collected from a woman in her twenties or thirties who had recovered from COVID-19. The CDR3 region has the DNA TGTGCCAGCAGTTTAGAGTCGGGTTGGAATGAGCAGTTCTTC. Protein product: CASSLESGWNEQFF.